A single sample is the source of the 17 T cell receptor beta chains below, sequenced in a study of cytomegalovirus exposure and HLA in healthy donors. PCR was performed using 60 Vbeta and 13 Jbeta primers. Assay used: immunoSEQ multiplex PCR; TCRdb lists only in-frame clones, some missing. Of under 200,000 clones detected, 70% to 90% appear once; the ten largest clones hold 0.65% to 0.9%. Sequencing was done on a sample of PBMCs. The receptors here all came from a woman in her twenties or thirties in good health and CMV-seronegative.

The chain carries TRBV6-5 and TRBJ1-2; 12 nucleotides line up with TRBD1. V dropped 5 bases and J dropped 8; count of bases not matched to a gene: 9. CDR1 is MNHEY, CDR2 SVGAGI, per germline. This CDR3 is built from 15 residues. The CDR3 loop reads CASSGGTGGSWGYTF. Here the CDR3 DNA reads TGTGCCAGCAGTGGCGGGACAGGGGGCTCGTGGGGCTACACCTTC.

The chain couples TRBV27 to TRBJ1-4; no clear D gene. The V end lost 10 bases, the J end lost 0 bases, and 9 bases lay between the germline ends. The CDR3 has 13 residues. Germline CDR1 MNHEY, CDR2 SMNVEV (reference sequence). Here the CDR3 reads CATRRSTNEKLFF. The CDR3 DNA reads TGTGCCACCAGGAGGTCAACTAATGAAAAACTGTTTTTT.

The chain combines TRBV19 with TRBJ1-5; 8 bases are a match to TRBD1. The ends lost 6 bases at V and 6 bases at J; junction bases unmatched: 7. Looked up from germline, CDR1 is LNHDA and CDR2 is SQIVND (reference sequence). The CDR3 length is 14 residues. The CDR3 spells CASRSGTGLQPQHF. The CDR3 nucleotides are TGTGCCAGTAGGAGCGGGACAGGACTTCAGCCCCAGCATTTT.

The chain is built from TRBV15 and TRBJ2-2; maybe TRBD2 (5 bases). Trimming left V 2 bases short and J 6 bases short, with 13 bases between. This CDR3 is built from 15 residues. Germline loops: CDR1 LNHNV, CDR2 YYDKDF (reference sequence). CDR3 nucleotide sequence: TGTGCCACCAGCAGAACTCGGGGAGTCGCCGGGGAGCTGTTTTTT. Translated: CATSRTRGVAGELFF. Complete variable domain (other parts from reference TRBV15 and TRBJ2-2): DAMVIQNPRYQVTQFGKPVTLSCSQTLNHNVMYWYQQKSSQAPKLLFHYYDKDFNNEADTPDNFQSRRPNTSFCFLDIRSPGLGDTAMYLCATSRTRGVAGELFFGEGSRLTVL.

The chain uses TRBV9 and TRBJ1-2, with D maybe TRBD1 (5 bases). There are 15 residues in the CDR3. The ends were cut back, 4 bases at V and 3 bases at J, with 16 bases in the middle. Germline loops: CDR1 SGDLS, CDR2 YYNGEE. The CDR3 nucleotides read TGTGCCAGCAGCCCCATAGGCGGGGGACACTATGGCTACACCTTC. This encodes CASSPIGGGHYGYTF. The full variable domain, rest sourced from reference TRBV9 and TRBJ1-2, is DSGVTQTPKHLITATGQRVTLRCSPRSGDLSVYWYQQSLDQGLQFLIQYYNGEERAKGNILERFSAQQFPDLHSELNLSSLELGDSALYFCASSPIGGGHYGYTFGSGTRLTVV.

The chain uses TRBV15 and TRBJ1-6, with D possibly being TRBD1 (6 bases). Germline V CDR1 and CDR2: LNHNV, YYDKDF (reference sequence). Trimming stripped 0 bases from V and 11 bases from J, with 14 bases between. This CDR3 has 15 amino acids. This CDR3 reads CATSRDKGVRAPLHF. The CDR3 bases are TGTGCCACCAGCAGAGATAAGGGGGTAAGGGCACCCCTCCACTTT.

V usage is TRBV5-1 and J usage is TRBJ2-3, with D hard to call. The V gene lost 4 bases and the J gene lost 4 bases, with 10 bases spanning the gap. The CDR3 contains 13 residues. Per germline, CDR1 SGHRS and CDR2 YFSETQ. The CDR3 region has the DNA TGCGCCAGCAGCCGCTCCCCAGCAGATACGCAGTATTTT. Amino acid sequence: CASSRSPADTQYF.

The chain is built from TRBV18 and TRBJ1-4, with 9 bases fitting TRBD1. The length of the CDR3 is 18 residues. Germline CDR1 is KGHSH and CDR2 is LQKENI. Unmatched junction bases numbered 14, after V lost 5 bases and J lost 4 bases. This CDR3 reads CASSTRSGTGFVNEKLFF. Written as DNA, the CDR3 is TGTGCCAGCTCAACAAGGTCCGGGACAGGGTTCGTTAATGAAAAACTGTTTTTT.

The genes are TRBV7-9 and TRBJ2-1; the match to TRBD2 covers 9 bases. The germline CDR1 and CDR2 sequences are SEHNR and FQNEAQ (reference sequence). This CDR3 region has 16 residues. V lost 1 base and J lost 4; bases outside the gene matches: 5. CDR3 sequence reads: CASSLVSSGGYNEQFF. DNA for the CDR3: TGTGCCAGCAGCTTAGTTTCCAGCGGGGGGTACAATGAGCAGTTCTTC.

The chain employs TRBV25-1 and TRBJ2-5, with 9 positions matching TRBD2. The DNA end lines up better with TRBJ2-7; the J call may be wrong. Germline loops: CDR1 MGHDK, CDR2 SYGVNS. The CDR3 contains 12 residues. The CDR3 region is CASRGRGGEQYF. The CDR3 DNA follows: TGTGCCAGCAGGGGGCGGGGGGGCGAGCAGTACTTC.

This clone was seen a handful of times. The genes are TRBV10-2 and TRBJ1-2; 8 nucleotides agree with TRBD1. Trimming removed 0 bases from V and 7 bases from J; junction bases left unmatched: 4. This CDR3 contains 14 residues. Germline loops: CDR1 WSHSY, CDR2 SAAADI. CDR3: CASSESRQGAGYTF. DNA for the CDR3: TGCGCCAGCAGTGAGTCGAGGCAGGGGGCTGGCTACACCTTC.

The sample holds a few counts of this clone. The CDR3 region is CAISEGQGNEKLFF. The CDR3 DNA reads TGTGCCATCAGTGAGGGACAGGGTAATGAAAAACTGTTTTTT. V usage is TRBV10-3 and J usage is TRBJ1-4, with TRBD1 matching over 8 bases. CDR3 length equals 14 residues. The V segment lost 2 bases and the J segment 4 bases; nucleotides outside the gene matches: 0. Germline V gene data show CDR1 as ENHRY and CDR2 as SYGVKD.

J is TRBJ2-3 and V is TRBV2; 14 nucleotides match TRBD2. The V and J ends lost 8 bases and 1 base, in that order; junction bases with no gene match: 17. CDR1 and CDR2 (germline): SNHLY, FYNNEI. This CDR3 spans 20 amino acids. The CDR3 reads CASLGTPGLAGAGGTDTQYF. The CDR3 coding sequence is TGTGCCAGCTTGGGGACGCCGGGACTAGCGGGGGCCGGAGGCACAGATACGCAGTATTTT.

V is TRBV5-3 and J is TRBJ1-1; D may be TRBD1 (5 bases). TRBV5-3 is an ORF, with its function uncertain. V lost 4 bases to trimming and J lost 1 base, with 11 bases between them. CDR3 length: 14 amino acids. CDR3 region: CARSVTGGNTEAFF. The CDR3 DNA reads TGTGCCAGAAGCGTAACCGGGGGGAACACTGAAGCTTTCTTT.

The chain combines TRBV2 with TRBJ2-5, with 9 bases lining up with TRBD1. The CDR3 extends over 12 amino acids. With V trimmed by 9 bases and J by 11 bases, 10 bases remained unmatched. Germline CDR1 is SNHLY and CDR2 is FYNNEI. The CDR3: CARGQGPSEQYF. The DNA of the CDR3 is TGTGCCAGAGGACAGGGGCCCTCAGAGCAGTACTTC.

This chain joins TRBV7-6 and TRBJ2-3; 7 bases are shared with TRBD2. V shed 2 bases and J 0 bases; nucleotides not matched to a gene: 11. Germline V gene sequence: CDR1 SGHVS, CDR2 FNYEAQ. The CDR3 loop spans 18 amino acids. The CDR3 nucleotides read TGTGCCAGCAGCTTATACTCCCGGACTAGGGCTAGCACAGATACGCAGTATTTT. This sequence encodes CASSLYSRTRASTDTQYF.

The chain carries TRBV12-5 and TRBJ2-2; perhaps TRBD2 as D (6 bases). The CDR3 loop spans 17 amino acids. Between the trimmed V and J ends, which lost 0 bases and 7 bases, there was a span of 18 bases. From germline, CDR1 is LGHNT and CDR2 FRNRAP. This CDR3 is CASGLVQVTSSYGELFF. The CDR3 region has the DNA TGTGCTAGTGGTTTGGTACAAGTAACTAGCTCATACGGGGAGCTGTTTTTT.